Presented here are 9 T cell receptor beta chains from one specimen sequenced in a study of T cell responses to AZD1222 COVID-19 vaccine. Produced via immunoSEQ multiplex PCR; TCRdb's table is partial and in-frame only. The sample lists approximately 110,000 clones, 88% seen once, with 4.4% in the top ten. The sample consisted of peripheral blood, taken on day 0 of AZD1222 vaccination. The receptors were gathered from an adult in good health.

This chain connects TRBV2 to TRBJ1-5; a weak D match, TRBD1 (5 bases). V was shortened by 6 bases and J by 2 bases, with 17 bases between the two germline ends. Germline V gene sequence: CDR1 SNHLY, CDR2 FYNNEI. There are 16 residues in the CDR3. This CDR3 reads CASRPRGGAGNQPQHF. In DNA, the CDR3 is TGTGCCAGCAGACCCCGGGGCGGGGCGGGCAATCAGCCCCAGCATTTT. Filled out from reference TRBV2 and TRBJ1-5, the complete variable domain reads EPEVTQTPSHQVTQMGQEVILRCVPISNHLYFYWYRQILGQKVEFLVSFYNNEISEKSEIFDDQFSVERPDGSNFTLKIRSTKLEDSAMYFCASRPRGGAGNQPQHFGDGTRLSIL.

This chain uses TRBV9 with TRBJ1-2, with D maybe TRBD1 (6 bases). The CDR3 runs 14 residues. Germline loops: CDR1 SGDLS, CDR2 YYNGEE. With 4 bases removed from V and 6 bases from J, the gap between germline ends came to 16 bases. This CDR3 reads CASSLGGDIDGYTF. CDR3 DNA sequence: TGTGCCAGCAGCTTAGGTGGGGACATAGATGGCTACACCTTC.

The chain combines TRBV5-4 with TRBJ2-4; D perhaps matches TRBD2 (6 bases). Trimming stripped 3 bases from V and 0 bases from J, with 16 bases between. CDR1 is SGHNT, CDR2 YYREEE, per germline (reference sequence). The CDR3 is 17 amino acids. CDR3 sequence (DNA): TGTGCCAGCAGCTACGGGGCCTTGGGACTAGCCAAAAACATTCAGTACTTC. Translated: CASSYGALGLAKNIQYF.

This clone was counted a single time. The chain couples TRBV7-2 to TRBJ2-7; 9 nucleotides align to TRBD1. V was pared by 5 bases and J by 4 bases, with 9 bases of the junction left unmatched. The CDR3 covers 15 residues. In germline, CDR1 is SGHTA, CDR2 FQGNSA. This CDR3 reads CASSQTPGQGYEQYF. CDR3 in DNA: TGTGCCAGCAGCCAGACTCCGGGACAGGGTTACGAGCAGTACTTC. The full variable domain, its missing parts supplied by reference TRBV7-2 and TRBJ2-7, is GAGVSQSPSNKVTEKGKDVELRCDPISGHTALYWYRQSLGQGLEFLIYFQGNSAPDKSGLPSDRFSAERTGGSVSTLTIQRTQQEDSAVYLCASSQTPGQGYEQYFGPGTRLTVT.

The rearrangement links TRBV28 to TRBJ1-4; no definite D call. V was shortened by 2 bases and J by 4 bases, with 11 bases between the two germline ends. The CDR3 is 15 amino acids. Germline values: CDR1 MDHEN, CDR2 SYDVKM. CDR3 sequence reads: CASSLTRPLNEKLFF. CDR3 sequence (DNA): TGTGCCAGCAGTTTAACCCGCCCGCTTAATGAAAAACTGTTTTTT.

This rearrangement joins TRBV9 to TRBJ2-1, with TRBD2 identical over 9 bases. The V gene's germline CDR1 is SGDLS and CDR2 YYNGEE. J lost 5 bases, V lost 3 bases, and 6 bases had no gene match. This CDR3 region has 15 residues. The DNA of the CDR3 is TGTGCCAGCAGCGCGAGCGGGGGGCCCAACAATGAGCAGTTCTTC. It is translated as CASSASGGPNNEQFF.

V and J are TRBV7-9 and TRBJ1-2, with D tentatively TRBD1 (6 bases). The V gene's germline CDR1 is SEHNR and CDR2 FQNEAQ (reference sequence). The CDR3 contains 15 residues. The V gene lost 4 bases and the J gene lost 5 bases, with 17 bases spanning the gap. The CDR3 here is CASSSPEGVRYGYTF. The CDR3, as DNA: TGTGCCAGCAGCTCCCCCGAGGGGGTGAGGTATGGCTACACCTTC.

The chain couples TRBV25-1 to TRBJ2-6; D unresolved. CDR1 is MGHDK and CDR2 is SYGVNS in the germline V gene. The CDR3 contains 15 residues. V lost 4 bases, J lost 1 base, and 8 bases lay in between. The CDR3 bases are TGTGCCAGCAGTGGCCTGGGTTCTGGGGCCAACGTCCTGACTTTC. Amino acid sequence: CASSGLGSGANVLTF.

The V call is TRBV6-5, the J call TRBJ2-2, with a weak D call TRBD2 (6 bases). The V gene's germline CDR1 is MNHEY and CDR2 SVGAGI. The CDR3 covers 14 residues. V was shortened by 10 bases and J by 4 bases, with 16 bases between the two germline ends. The CDR3 loop is CAISPSGVTGELFF. The CDR3 DNA is TGTGCCATTTCCCCCTCGGGGGTCACCGGGGAGCTGTTTTTT.